The 22 T cell receptor beta chains below were found in one sample sequenced in a study of blood T cell repertoires in COVID-19. Generated by immunoSEQ multiplex PCR, the TCRdb table keeps only in-frame clones and is missing some. The sample lists around 200,000 clones; approximately 88% were seen once. The sequenced sample was peripheral blood. These receptors came from a man aged 35 to 55 with acute or convalescent COVID-19.

This chain connects TRBV9 to TRBJ2-7; D is ambiguous. The CDR3 sequence is 15 residues long. V shed 4 bases and J shed 6 bases, with 20 bases lying between them. Germline lookup yields CDR1 SGDLS and CDR2 YYNGEE. CDR3 amino acids: CASSSPSGSSAEQYF. For the CDR3, the DNA is TGTGCCAGCAGCTCCCCTTCAGGATCCTCGGCCGAGCAGTACTTC.

The J gene is TRBJ1-4, the V gene TRBV2; TRBD1 is a possible D gene (6 bases). V shed 6 bases and J shed 4 bases, with 12 bases lying between them. The CDR3 loop spans 14 amino acids. Germline CDR1 SNHLY, CDR2 FYNNEI. Written as DNA, the CDR3 is TGTGCCAGCAGCCGGGACACCAGTAATGAAAAACTGTTTTTT. This translates into CASSRDTSNEKLFF.

V usage is TRBV7-2 and J usage is TRBJ2-2, with 7 bases identical to TRBD2. The germline CDR1 and CDR2 sequences are SGHTA and FQGNSA. V lost 6 bases, J lost 7 bases, and 11 bases stayed unmatched. The CDR3 is 15 residues long. The CDR3 region is CASSFRTRGFGELFF. The CDR3 DNA is TGTGCCAGCAGTTTCAGGACTAGGGGTTTCGGGGAGCTGTTTTTT.

The rearrangement uses TRBV27 and TRBJ2-6; D perhaps matches TRBD1 (5 bases). Germline-derived CDR1 and CDR2 are MNHEY and SMNVEV (reference sequence). This CDR3 comprises 14 residues. Between the trimmed V and J ends, which lost 6 bases and 0 bases, there was a span of 6 bases. The CDR3 sequence is CASRQDSGANVLTF. In nucleotides, the CDR3 is TGTGCCAGCAGACAGGACTCTGGGGCCAACGTCCTGACTTTC.

The rearrangement links TRBV13 to TRBJ1-2; 8 bases are shared with TRBD1. The CDR3 has 14 residues. J lost 6 bases, V lost 5 bases, and 8 bases had no gene match. Germline lookup yields CDR1 PRHDT and CDR2 FYEKMQ (reference sequence). CDR3 in amino acids: CASSPSTGENGYTF. The CDR3 DNA reads as TGTGCCAGCAGCCCATCGACAGGGGAAAATGGCTACACCTTC.

J is TRBJ1-2 and V is TRBV9; possible D gene TRBD1, 6 bases. Trimming removed 4 bases at V and 4 bases at J, with 17 bases between. The CDR3 is 15 residues long. Germline-derived CDR1 and CDR2 are SGDLS and YYNGEE. The CDR3, as DNA: TGTGCCAGCAGCCCCAGGACAGTTAGTTCCTATGGCTACACCTTC. Its protein is CASSPRTVSSYGYTF.

The chain uses TRBV7-6 and TRBJ1-2; D call uncertain. This CDR3 comprises 13 residues. CDR1 and CDR2 (germline): SGHVS, FNYEAQ. V dropped 5 bases and J dropped 4 bases, with 11 bases sitting between them. CDR3 amino acids: CASSPGGTYGYTF. Here the CDR3 DNA reads TGTGCCAGCAGCCCAGGAGGAACCTATGGCTACACCTTC.

V is TRBV9 and J is TRBJ2-7; 10 nucleotides agree with TRBD1. V was pared by 2 bases and J by 3 bases, with 2 bases of the junction left unmatched. Germline CDR1 reads SGDLS; CDR2 reads YYNGEE. CDR3 size: 14 residues. CDR3 nucleotides: TGTGCCAGCAGCGTGGGACAGGGGAACTACGAGCAGTACTTC. Its translation is CASSVGQGNYEQYF.

The chain has TRBV9 and TRBJ1-6; weak D call: TRBD1 (5 bases). The V and J ends lost 0 bases and 10 bases respectively, with 11 bases between them. This CDR3 is 14 amino acids long. Germline V gene data show CDR1 as SGDLS and CDR2 as YYNGEE. CDR3 amino acids: CASSVGQFKSPLHF. CDR3 DNA: TGTGCCAGCAGCGTAGGACAGTTCAAATCACCCCTCCACTTT.

This rearrangement joins TRBV27 to TRBJ1-6; D is undetermined. Trimming removed 3 bases from V and 6 bases from J, with 9 bases in between. The CDR3 runs to 14 residues. CDR1 is MNHEY, CDR2 SMNVEV, per germline (reference sequence). The CDR3 loop reads CASSFTLTNSPLHF. The CDR3 coding sequence is TGTGCCAGCAGTTTCACGCTAACTAATTCACCCCTCCACTTT.

The chain recombines TRBV4-1 with TRBJ1-2, with D possibly being TRBD1 (6 bases). This CDR3 spans 13 amino acids. The V gene's germline CDR1 is MGHRA and CDR2 YSYEKL. The V end was cut by 0 bases, the J end by 10 bases, with 12 bases between. CDR3 sequence (DNA): TGCGCCAGCAGCCAAGAGGGCGACAGGTTCTACACCTTC. Translation: CASSQEGDRFYTF.

The chain recombines TRBV2 with TRBJ2-1; 12 bases map to TRBD2. CDR3 length: 15 residues. Germline V gene data show CDR1 as SNHLY and CDR2 as FYNNEI. V dropped 5 bases and J dropped 4; count of bases not matched to a gene: 3. The DNA for the CDR3 is TGTGCCAGCAGTCTAGCGGGGGGGCCTTACAATGAGCAGTTCTTC. The encoded protein is CASSLAGGPYNEQFF.

This clone was counted only a few times. This sequence joins TRBV10-2 and TRBJ2-7; tentatively, D is TRBD1 (6 bases). Germline V gene lookup returns CDR1 WSHSY and CDR2 SAAADI. V gave up 4 bases and J gave up 7 bases, with 14 bases separating them. This CDR3 comprises 13 residues. Written as DNA, the CDR3 is TGCGCCAGCAGTGTACAGGGAACGAGGGAGCAGTACTTC. Its protein is CASSVQGTREQYF.

V is TRBV27 and J is TRBJ2-7; 7 bases fit TRBD1. CDR1 and CDR2 (germline): MNHEY, SMNVEV (reference sequence). This CDR3 is built from 16 residues. After removal of 8 bases from V and 0 bases from J, the junction contained 13 bases not matched to a gene. This CDR3 is CASSSPGTASSYEQYF. The DNA for the CDR3 is TGTGCCAGCTCCTCGCCGGGGACAGCGAGCTCCTACGAGCAGTACTTC.

The chain joins TRBV19 to TRBJ1-2; 7 bases fit TRBD1. With 3 bases clipped from V and 0 bases from J, the junction kept 7 bases outside the gene matches. The length of the CDR3 is 16 residues. Germline V lookup: CDR1 LNHDA, CDR2 SQIVND (reference sequence). CDR3 in DNA: TGTGCCAGTAGTATTAGCGGGGACAGCACTAACTATGGCTACACCTTC. Protein: CASSISGDSTNYGYTF.

The rearrangement joins TRBV4-3 to TRBJ1-1, with 7 nucleotides matching TRBD1. The CDR3 sequence is 17 residues long. V shed 4 bases, J shed 4 bases, and the junction held 15 bases outside the gene matches. The germline V gene encodes CDR1 LGHNA and CDR2 YSLEER. In nucleotides, the CDR3 is TGCGCCAGCAGCCCCGGAGACAGGGATATTGGGATCACTGAAGCTTTCTTT. Translating it yields CASSPGDRDIGITEAFF.

The chain joins TRBV6-5 to TRBJ1-3; D call uncertain. CDR1 MNHEY and CDR2 SVGAGI come from the germline V gene. The V end was cut by 0 bases, the J end by 0 bases, with 6 bases between. This CDR3 contains 15 residues. The CDR3 protein is CASSYSGVSGNTIYF. In DNA form, the CDR3 reads TGTGCCAGCAGTTACTCCGGGGTCTCTGGAAACACCATATATTTT.

V is TRBV19 and J is TRBJ2-3; TRBD2 matches at 9 bases. The CDR3 has 15 residues. Germline trimming cut 5 bases from V and 0 bases from J; bases unmatched to any gene: 3. CDR1 is LNHDA, CDR2 SQIVND, per germline (reference sequence). The CDR3: CASSRLAASTDTQYF. In DNA, the CDR3 is TGTGCCAGTAGTCGACTAGCGGCTAGCACAGATACGCAGTATTTT.

DNA of the CDR3: TGTGCCAGCAGTTACTCCCCCCAAATCGGGACAGGGTTCATGAACACTGAAGCTTTCTTT. Its protein product is CASSYSPQIGTGFMNTEAFF. The gene calls are TRBV6-2 or TRBV6-3 and TRBJ1-1; 9 positions match TRBD1. The CDR3 spans 20 residues. Trimming cost V 0 bases and J 0 bases; bases outside gene matches: 14. The germline V gene has CDR1 MNHEY and CDR2 SVGEGT.

This sequence joins TRBV3-1 (or the pseudogene TRBV3-2) and TRBJ2-5; D might be TRBD2 (6 bases). The CDR3 is 16 amino acids. Germline CDR1 reads LGHDT; CDR2 reads YNNKEL (reference sequence). Trimming pared 0 bases from V and 2 bases from J, leaving 13 bases between. The CDR3 loop reads CASSQDPGLAQETQYF. DNA of the CDR3: TGTGCCAGCAGCCAAGATCCGGGACTCGCACAAGAGACCCAGTACTTC.

The chain is built from TRBV19 and TRBJ2-5; possibly TRBD2 for D (6 bases). Trimming removed 4 bases from V and 3 bases from J, with 12 bases in between. Per germline, CDR1 LNHDA and CDR2 SQIVND (reference sequence). The CDR3 has 14 residues. In nucleotides, the CDR3 is TGTGCCAGTAGTAACGGGGGAATAAAAGAGACCCAGTACTTC. It is translated as CASSNGGIKETQYF.

The rearrangement links TRBV29-1 to TRBJ2-3, with D tentatively TRBD2 (5 bases). Deletions cut 7 bases from V and 4 bases from J, with 6 bases between. The CDR3 spans 10 residues. Looked up from germline, CDR1 is SQVTM and CDR2 is ANQGSEA. The CDR3 sequence: CSGGPDTQYF. CDR3 coding DNA: TGCAGCGGAGGGCCAGATACGCAGTATTTT.